The 20 T cell receptor beta chains reported below all come from one sample, sequenced in a study of T cells in women clearing cervical HPV infection. Method: immunoSEQ multiplex PCR; TCRdb's copy keeps in-frame clones and lacks some. In all, the sample yields 15,000 to 20,000 clones. Sequencing was performed on blood buffy coat. Receptors were obtained from a woman between 18 and 70 years old with a cervical HPV16 infection that either progressed to CIN3+ or cleared (not recorded which).

Turning to this clone: The CDR3 end is not reached by the read, which stops 3 residues before it; the germline J gene fills it in. V usage is TRBV7-2 and J usage is TRBJ2-3; TRBD1 aligns across 7 bases. This CDR3 contains 15 residues. Germline-derived CDR1 and CDR2 are SGHTA and FQGNSA. J was trimmed by 0 bases and V by 5 bases; bases with no gene match: 5. The chain's CDR3 is CASSPQGQSTDTQYF. Incomplete CDR3 DNA: TGTGCCAGCAGCCCTCAGGGACAGAGCACAGATACG.

As for this clone: The read terminates 3 residues before the CDR3 end, so the remaining end is supplied by the germline J gene. This chain uses TRBV13 with TRBJ2-7; 11 bases are a match to TRBD2. The CDR3 loop spans 16 amino acids. From germline, CDR1 is PRHDT and CDR2 FYEKMQ (reference sequence). With V trimmed by 5 bases and J by 3 bases, 9 bases remained unmatched. Here the CDR3 reads CASSTPGTSGNYEQYF. The covered CDR3 bases are TGTGCCAGCAGCACTCCCGGGACTAGCGGAAACTACGAG.

On this clone itself: The CDR3 end is not reached by the read, which stops 3 residues before it; the germline J gene fills it in. The chain is built from TRBV5-6 and TRBJ2-5; D gene uncertain. Germline V gene sequence: CDR1 SGHDT, CDR2 YYEEEE. There are 13 residues in the CDR3. Trimming left V 2 bases short and J 4 bases short, with 9 bases between. This chain's CDR3 is CASSFKVVETQYF. CDR3 DNA, as far as it was read: TGTGCCAGCAGCTTTAAGGTCGTAGAGACC.

In regard to this clone: The read comes to an end 3 residues before the CDR3 does, leaving the germline J gene to fill in the end. The rearrangement links TRBV15 to TRBJ1-2, with D perhaps TRBD1 (6 bases). CDR3 length: 13 amino acids. Trimming shortened V by 4 bases and J by 5 bases, and 11 bases separated the two germline ends. CDR1 and CDR2 (germline): LNHNV, YYDKDF (reference sequence). The DNA read from the CDR3 is TGTGCCACCAGCAAGGGGGACCGTTATGGC. Translating it yields CATSKGDRYG. The whole CDR3 protein is CATSKGDRYGYTF.

Regarding this clone: The CDR3 goes on 3 residues after the read ends, and that part is filled in from the germline J gene. The rearrangement joins TRBV2 to TRBJ1-6; TRBD1 agrees at 10 bases. The CDR3 sequence is 16 residues long. V dropped 6 bases and J dropped 7; count of bases not matched to a gene: 9. The germline V gene encodes CDR1 SNHLY and CDR2 FYNNEI. This CDR3 is CASRAGTGVGNSPLHF. CDR3 DNA (partial): TGTGCCAGCAGGGCCGGGACAGGGGTGGGGAATTCACCC.

In regard to this clone: The read falls 3 residues short of the CDR3 end, and the missing part is taken from the germline J gene. The chain is built from TRBV20-1 and TRBJ2-3, with TRBD2 matching over 7 bases. J lost 6 bases, V lost 3 bases, and 9 bases had no gene match. The CDR3 totals 14 residues. CDR1 is DFQATT and CDR2 is SNEGSKA in the germline V gene (reference sequence). CDR3 bases read: TGCAGTGCTAGCAGGAGCGGGGAATTGGATACG. It yields the protein CSASRSGELDT. The CDR3 in its entirety is CSASRSGELDTQYF.

Concerning this clone itself: The CDR3 extends 3 residues past the end of the read, so its final part is completed from the germline J gene. The V and J genes are TRBV30 and TRBJ1-6; D remains ambiguous. The CDR3 is 16 amino acids. The germline V gene encodes CDR1 GTSNPN and CDR2 SVGIG (reference sequence). Trimming pared 1 base from V and 2 bases from J, leaving 12 bases between. The CDR3 region is CAWSDSRLAYNSPLHF. The covered CDR3 bases are TGTGCCTGGAGTGACTCACGCCTAGCCTATAATTCACCC.

Concerning this clone itself: Read sequence stops 3 residues before the CDR3 end, and the germline J gene provides the missing end. This rearrangement joins TRBV12-3 or TRBV12-4 to TRBJ1-6; maybe TRBD1 (5 bases). CDR3 length: 14 residues. The V end was cut by 4 bases, the J end by 7 bases, with 11 bases between. The CDR3 DNA, read in part, is TGTGCCAGCAGTTGGGGGGACGGAAATTCACCC. This translates into CASSWGDGNSP. The whole CDR3 is CASSWGDGNSPLHF.

Comment on this clone: Sequencing ends 3 residues short of the CDR3 end; the germline J gene provides the rest. This chain links TRBV30 with TRBJ1-5, with D possibly matching TRBD1 (5 bases). The germline V gene encodes CDR1 GTSNPN and CDR2 SVGIG (reference sequence). The CDR3 is 13 residues long. Trimming removed 0 bases from V and 5 bases from J, with 8 bases in between. The CDR3 here is CAWSVQGDQPQHF. The covered CDR3 bases are TGTGCCTGGAGTGTCCAGGGAGATCAGCCC.

With respect to this clone: Coverage ceases 3 residues before the CDR3 finishes, and the germline J gene fills in the end. The rearrangement links TRBV6-2 or TRBV6-3 to TRBJ2-5, with D perhaps matching TRBD1 or TRBD2 (5 bases each). V was cut by 4 bases and J by 2 bases, with 14 bases left in between. CDR1 and CDR2 (germline): MNHEY, SVGEGT. This CDR3 is 15 amino acids long. CDR3 sequence reads: CASSWGSGGQETQYF. CDR3 bases read: TGTGCCAGCAGTTGGGGCTCTGGAGGACAAGAGACC.

As regards this clone: The read ends 3 residues shy of where the CDR3 ends; the end is completed using the germline J gene. V is TRBV5-1 and J is TRBJ2-7, with D uncertain. Germline CDR1 reads SGHRS; CDR2 reads YFSETQ. The CDR3 is 14 amino acids. V lost 0 bases and J lost 1, with 8 bases in between. CDR3 sequence reads: CASSLDQTSYEQYF. Incomplete CDR3 DNA: TGCGCCAGCAGCTTGGACCAGACTTCCTACGAG.

In regard to this clone: Read sequence stops 3 residues before the CDR3 end, and the germline J gene provides the missing end. V usage is TRBV7-2 and J usage is TRBJ1-1, with TRBD1 matching 9 bases. The germline CDR1 and CDR2 sequences are SGHTA and FQGNSA. The ends lost 3 bases at V and 5 bases at J; junction bases unmatched: 4. This CDR3 spans 14 amino acids. Partial CDR3 DNA: TGTGCCAGCAGCTTCGGGACAGGGCGGACTGAA. This sequence encodes CASSFGTGRTE. The CDR3 as a whole reads CASSFGTGRTEAFF.

Concerning this clone: From the germline J gene comes the end of the CDR3, since the read stops 3 residues before it. The chain couples TRBV5-6 to TRBJ1-6, with D possibly TRBD1 on 6 matching bases. This CDR3 has 14 amino acids. The germline V gene encodes CDR1 SGHDT and CDR2 YYEEEE. V lost 3 bases and J lost 4, with 8 bases in between. Incomplete CDR3 DNA: TGTGCCAGCAGCTCTACAGGGTATAATTCACCC. It encodes CASSSTGYNSP. The CDR3, in full, reads CASSSTGYNSPLHF.

A word on this clone: The sequenced fragment ends 3 residues before the CDR3 boundary, so the rest is inferred from the germline J gene. This chain connects TRBV20-1 to TRBJ2-5; D gene ambiguous. The CDR3 runs to 12 residues. The V end was cut by 5 bases, the J end by 5 bases, with 12 bases between. Germline V gene lookup returns CDR1 DFQATT and CDR2 SNEGSKA (reference sequence). The CDR3 bases that were read are TGCAGTGCTGGTGAACAGACCGAGACC. Translation: CSAGEQTET. In full, the CDR3 reads CSAGEQTETQYF.

Of note for this clone: The CDR3 end is not reached by the read, which stops 3 residues before it; the germline J gene fills it in. This rearrangement joins TRBV19 to TRBJ1-5; D is possibly TRBD1 (6 bases). Germline V gene sequence: CDR1 LNHDA, CDR2 SQIVND (reference sequence). The CDR3 has 16 residues. V lost 5 bases and J lost 1, with 15 bases in between. The covered CDR3 bases are TGTGCCAGTAGTTCGTACAGGGTGGGAAGCAATCAGCCC. This encodes CASSSYRVGSNQP. The whole CDR3 reads CASSSYRVGSNQPQHF. The complete variable domain, with remaining parts taken from reference TRBV19 and TRBJ1-5, reads DGGITQSPKYLFRKEGQNVTLSCEQNLNHDAMYWYRQDPGQGLRLIYYSQIVNDFQKGDIAEGYSVSREKKESFPLTVTSAQKNPTAFYLCASSSYRVGSNQPQHFGDGTRLSIL.

In regard to this clone: Coverage ceases 3 residues before the CDR3 finishes, and the germline J gene fills in the end. The chain has TRBV13 and TRBJ2-1, with a tentative D call TRBD1 (5 bases). Trimming removed 1 base from V and 8 bases from J, with 15 bases in between. Per germline, CDR1 PRHDT and CDR2 FYEKMQ (reference sequence). The CDR3 is 15 residues long. The CDR3 region is CASSLVGEVGDEQFF. The part of the CDR3 DNA that was read is TGTGCCAGCAGCTTAGTAGGGGAAGTTGGTGATGAG.

To note about this clone: The read terminates 3 residues before the CDR3 end, so the remaining end is supplied by the germline J gene. This rearrangement joins TRBV7-9 to TRBJ1-1; 7 bases fit TRBD1. J was trimmed by 7 bases and V by 5 bases; bases with no gene match: 4. The germline V gene has CDR1 SEHNR and CDR2 FQNEAQ (reference sequence). The CDR3 covers 12 residues. The CDR3 DNA, read in part, is TGTGCCAGCAGCCCCCGGGACAGTGAA. This gives the protein CASSPRDSE. The full CDR3 protein reads CASSPRDSEAFF.

This clone is deemed medium-sized by its frequency. The read ends 3 residues early relative to the CDR3; the germline J gene fills the gap. This rearrangement joins TRBV5-6 to TRBJ2-7, with TRBD1 matching 8 bases. Germline V gene data show CDR1 as SGHDT and CDR2 as YYEEEE. V lost 1 base, J lost 0 bases, and 3 bases stayed unmatched. The CDR3 has 15 amino acids. The DNA read from the CDR3 is TGTGCCAGCAGCTTGCTGGACAGGGTCTCCTACGAG. This sequence encodes CASSLLDRVSYE. The whole CDR3 reads CASSLLDRVSYEQYF.

As for this clone: The read ends 3 residues before the CDR3 terminus; that terminus is restored from the germline J gene. The rearrangement joins TRBV5-1 to TRBJ1-2; the D gene is possibly TRBD1 (5 bases). This CDR3 comprises 15 residues. Germline CDR1 is SGHRS and CDR2 is YFSETQ. Deletions cut 4 bases from V and 4 bases from J, with 17 bases between. The covered CDR3 bases are TGCGCCAGCAGCGCGGTCGGTGGGGCCGGCTATGGC. It codes for CASSAVGGAGYG. The complete CDR3 sequence is CASSAVGGAGYGYTF.

On this clone: Read coverage stops 3 residues before the CDR3 terminus; the germline J gene supplies the remainder. The chain has TRBV7-2 and TRBJ1-6; D uncertain. From germline, CDR1 is SGHTA and CDR2 FQGNSA. V gave up 1 base and J gave up 8 bases, with 6 bases separating them. This CDR3 has 13 residues. The sequenced CDR3 bases are TGTGCCAGCAGCTTAGGGGCCGATTCACCC. Translated: CASSLGADSP. Given in full, the CDR3 is CASSLGADSPLHF.